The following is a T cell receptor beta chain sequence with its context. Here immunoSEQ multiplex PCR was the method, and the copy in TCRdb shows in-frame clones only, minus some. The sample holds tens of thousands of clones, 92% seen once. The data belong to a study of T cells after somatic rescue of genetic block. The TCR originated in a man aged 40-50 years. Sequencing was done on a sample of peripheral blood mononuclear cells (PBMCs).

This CDR3 reads CASSQVYGPTDTQYF. The CDR3 DNA is TGCGCCAGCAGCCAAGTCTATGGCCCCACAGATACGCAGTATTTT. The rearrangement uses TRBV4-1 and TRBJ2-3; D uncertain. Germline CDR1 MGHRA, CDR2 YSYEKL. V was shortened by 1 base and J by 2 bases, with 10 bases between the two germline ends. The CDR3 length is 15 residues.